The T cell receptor beta chain under discussion was sequenced for a study of control samples from healthy donors and cancer patients. This CDR3 has 16 amino acids. The V and J ends lost 5 bases and 3 bases respectively, with 20 bases between them. CDR1 SGHTA and CDR2 FQGNSA come from the germline V gene. TCRdb's copy holds only in-frame clones and misses some; the assay was immunoSEQ multiplex PCR. The sample has 100,000 to 110,000 clones, more than 75% seen once. The clonotype originates from a woman aged 45 to 65 in good health. The chain joins TRBV7-2 to TRBJ2-7; either TRBD1 or TRBD2 may fit D (5 bases each). Sequenced material: blood. The CDR3 here is CASSGGDRSRFYEQYF. CDR3 DNA: TGTGCCAGCAGCGGAGGAGACAGATCGCGTTTCTACGAGCAGTACTTC.